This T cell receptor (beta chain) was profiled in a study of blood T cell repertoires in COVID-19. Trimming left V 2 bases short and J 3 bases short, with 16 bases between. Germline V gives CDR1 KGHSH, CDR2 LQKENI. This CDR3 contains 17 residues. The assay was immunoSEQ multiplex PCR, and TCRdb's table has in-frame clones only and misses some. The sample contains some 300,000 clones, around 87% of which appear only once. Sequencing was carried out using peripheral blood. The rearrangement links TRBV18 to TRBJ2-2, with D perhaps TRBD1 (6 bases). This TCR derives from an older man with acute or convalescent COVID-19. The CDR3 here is CASSPVWGQDHTGELFF. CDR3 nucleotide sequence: TGTGCCAGCTCACCAGTGTGGGGACAAGATCACACCGGGGAGCTGTTTTTT.